Listed below are T cell receptor beta chains from one sample, sequenced in a study of T cells in tumors after PD-1 blockade. Repertoires were generated with immunoSEQ multiplex PCR, while TCRdb's copy carries only in-frame clones and drops some. The sample lists 60,000 to 75,000 clones; about 74% were seen once. The material sequenced was PBMCs, taken after anti-PD-1 treatment. The receptors derive from a human donor with basal cell carcinoma. CDR3s include the opening cysteine and the closing phenylalanine or tryptophan. The D gene is left open where the match is weak. Rows may omit the clone size; those that give it use once, few, many or a size class.

.	TRBV15	16	TRBJ1-3	.	CATSRRDLDSGNTIYF	TGTGCCACCAGCAGAAGGGACTTAGACTCTGGAAACACCATATATTTT
.	TRBV7-8	13	TRBJ2-5	.	CASSRGPQETQYF	TGTGCCAGCAGCCGGGGGCCCCAAGAGACCCAGTACTTC
once	TRBV19	14	TRBJ1-5	.	CASSIVGENQPQHF	TGTGCCAGTAGTATAGTAGGGGAAAATCAGCCCCAGCATTTT
.	TRBV27	14	TRBJ2-1	.	CASRRQISYNEQFF	TGTGCCAGCAGGAGACAGATCTCCTACAATGAGCAGTTCTTC
.	TRBV13	18	TRBJ2-5	TRBD2	CASSLGGLAGADQETQYF	TGTGCCAGCAGCTTAGGTGGACTAGCGGGGGCTGACCAAGAGACCCAGTACTTC
.	TRBV12-3/TRBV12-4	13	TRBJ1-3	.	CASSLEGGNTIYF	TGTGCCAGCAGTCTAGAGGGTGGAAACACCATATATTTT
few	TRBV5-1	15	TRBJ1-5	.	CASSTGGGSNQPQHF	TGCGCCAGCAGCACCGGAGGGGGATCGAATCAGCCCCAGCATTTT
few	TRBV28	18	TRBJ2-3	TRBD1	CASSTTAYDRDHTDTQYF	TGTGCCAGCAGTACGACAGCCTACGACAGGGATCACACAGATACGCAGTATTTT
.	TRBV30	15	TRBJ1-1	.	CAWSVAGQWNTEAFF	TGTGCCTGGAGTGTAGCGGGTCAGTGGAACACTGAAGCTTTCTTT
.	TRBV6-5	13	TRBJ2-1	.	CASTQSGAGEQFF	TGTGCCAGCACCCAAAGTGGGGCAGGTGAGCAGTTCTTC
.	TRBV27	15	TRBJ2-7	TRBD1	CASRTGGTGTYEQYF	TGTGCCAGCAGAACTGGAGGGACAGGGACCTACGAGCAGTACTTC
few	TRBV7-6	15	TRBJ2-7	.	CASSRGQSLIYEQYF	TGTGCCAGCAGTCGTGGACAGTCGTTAATCTACGAGCAGTACTTC
few	TRBV30	13	TRBJ1-1	.	CASLGDLNTEAFF	TGTGCCTCCCTCGGGGATTTGAACACTGAAGCTTTCTTT
.	TRBV30	13	TRBJ1-5	.	CAWSVRDNQPQHF	TGTGCCTGGAGTGTTAGGGACAATCAGCCCCAGCATTTT